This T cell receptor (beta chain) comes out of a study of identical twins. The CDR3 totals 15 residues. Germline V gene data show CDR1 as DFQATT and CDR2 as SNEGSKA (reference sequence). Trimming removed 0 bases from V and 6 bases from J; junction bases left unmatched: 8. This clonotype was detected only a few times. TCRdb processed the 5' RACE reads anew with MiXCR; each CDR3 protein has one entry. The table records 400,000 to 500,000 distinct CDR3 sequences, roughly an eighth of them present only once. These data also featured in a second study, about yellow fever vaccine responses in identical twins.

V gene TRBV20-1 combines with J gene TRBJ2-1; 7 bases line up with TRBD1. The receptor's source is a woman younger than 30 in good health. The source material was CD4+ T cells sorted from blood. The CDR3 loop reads CSARDIRAGGNEQFF. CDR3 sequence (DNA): TGCAGTGCTAGAGATATTCGGGCAGGGGGCAATGAGCAGTTCTTC.